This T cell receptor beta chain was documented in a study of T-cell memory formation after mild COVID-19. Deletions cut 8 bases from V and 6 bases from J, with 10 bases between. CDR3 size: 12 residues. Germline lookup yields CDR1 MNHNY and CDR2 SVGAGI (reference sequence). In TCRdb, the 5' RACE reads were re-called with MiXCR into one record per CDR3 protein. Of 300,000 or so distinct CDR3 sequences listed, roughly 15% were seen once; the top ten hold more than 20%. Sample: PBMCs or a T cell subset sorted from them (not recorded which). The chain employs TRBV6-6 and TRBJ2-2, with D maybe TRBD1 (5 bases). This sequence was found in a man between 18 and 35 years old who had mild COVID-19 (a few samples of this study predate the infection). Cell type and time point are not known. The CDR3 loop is CASLRGPGELFF. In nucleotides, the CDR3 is TGTGCCAGCCTTAGGGGTCCCGGGGAGCTGTTTTTT.